The 24 T cell receptor beta chains below come from one sample, sequenced in a study of early T cells in non-severe SARS-CoV-2 infection. TCRdb independently ran MiXCR on the 5' RACE reads; one entry per CDR3 protein. Among over 85,000 distinct CDR3 sequences, roughly 14% were seen once, and the ten largest hold about 6%. The sequencing sample was made of whole blood. The receptors stem from an adult who was a healthcare worker with PCR-confirmed SARS-CoV-2 infection or an uninfected control (not recorded which).

This clonotype was seen at least ten times. The genes are TRBV20-1 and TRBJ2-1; 10 nucleotides match TRBD2. Unmatched junction bases numbered 8, after V lost 5 bases and J lost 4 bases. From germline, CDR1 is DFQATT and CDR2 SNEGSKA (reference sequence). The CDR3 runs 15 residues. The CDR3 reads CSAADTSGVYNEQFF. CDR3 DNA: TGCAGTGCTGCCGACACTAGCGGGGTTTACAATGAGCAGTTCTTC.

In its sample, this clonotype was seen many times. V gene TRBV12-3 or TRBV12-4 combines with J gene TRBJ2-1; possible D gene TRBD2, 5 bases. CDR3 length equals 15 residues. Trimming cost V 5 bases and J 5 bases, with 16 bases left between them. The CDR3 sequence is CASSPREAANNEQFF. CDR3 sequence (DNA): TGTGCCAGCAGTCCCCGTGAAGCGGCAAACAATGAGCAGTTCTTC.

This rearrangement joins TRBV9 to TRBJ1-1; 7 bases align to TRBD1. The germline gives CDR1 SGDLS, CDR2 YYNGEE. The CDR3 consists of 14 residues. The ends lost 3 bases at V and 0 bases at J; junction bases unmatched: 2. The CDR3 sequence is CASSAGGLNTEAFF. The DNA of the CDR3 is TGTGCCAGCAGCGCAGGGGGATTGAACACTGAAGCTTTCTTT.

This clonotype was seen a handful of times. The rearrangement joins TRBV7-4 to TRBJ2-6; D tentatively fits TRBD1 or TRBD2 (5 bases each). This CDR3 is 17 amino acids long. From germline, CDR1 is SGHVT and CDR2 SQSDAQ. Trimming shortened V by 5 bases and J by 0 bases, and 14 bases separated the two germline ends. CDR3 in amino acids: CASSHGTTRSGANVLTF. In nucleotides, the CDR3 is TGTGCCAGCAGCCACGGGACGACCCGCTCTGGGGCCAACGTCCTGACTTTC.

This clonotype was counted between two and nine times. The rearrangement uses TRBV29-1 and TRBJ1-2; D remains unclear. Germline loops: CDR1 SQVTM, CDR2 ANQGSEA. The CDR3 length is 11 residues. Trimming left V 3 bases short and J 2 bases short, with 4 bases between. DNA for the CDR3: TGCAGCGTTGACAAGAACTATGGCTACACCTTC. Residues: CSVDKNYGYTF.

J is TRBJ2-2 and V is TRBV3-1; D is possibly TRBD2 (5 bases). V was pared by 2 bases and J by 4 bases, with 11 bases between. The CDR3 contains 15 residues. Germline V gives CDR1 LGHDT, CDR2 YNNKEL (reference sequence). The CDR3 loop is CASSQSERSTGELFF. In nucleotides, the CDR3 is TGTGCCAGCAGCCAATCTGAGCGGTCCACCGGGGAGCTGTTTTTT.

This clonotype was picked up many times. The CDR3 loop reads CSANSGGPQHF. The DNA of the CDR3 is TGCAGTGCCAACAGTGGAGGGCCCCAGCATTTT. V gene TRBV20-1 combines with J gene TRBJ1-5; D is ambiguous. CDR1 is DFQATT, CDR2 SNEGSKA, per germline (reference sequence). V gave up 6 bases and J gave up 9 bases, with 12 bases separating them. CDR3 length: 11 residues.

This clonotype was observed at least ten times. The CDR3 DNA reads TGTGCCAGCAGTTTATTTGCGGGAGCATCCGGGGAGCTGTTTTTT. Its translation: CASSLFAGASGELFF. V and J are TRBV28 and TRBJ2-2, with 7 bases matching TRBD2. The CDR3 runs 15 residues. V dropped 1 base and J dropped 6; count of bases not matched to a gene: 5. The germline gives CDR1 MDHEN, CDR2 SYDVKM.

This clonotype occurred a few times. V usage is TRBV20-1 and J usage is TRBJ2-3, with 15 positions matching TRBD2. Germline CDR1 is DFQATT and CDR2 is SNEGSKA (reference sequence). V lost 6 bases, J lost 10 bases, and 14 bases stayed unmatched. CDR3 length: 16 residues. CDR3 nucleotides: TGCAGTGCACGCGGGACTAGCGGGGGGTCAGTAGAAGCGCAGTATTTT. Translating gives CSARGTSGGSVEAQYF.

This clonotype occurred a few times. The chain links TRBV20-1 to TRBJ1-2; D not certain. Trimming stripped 8 bases from V and 3 bases from J, with 13 bases between. The CDR3 consists of 12 residues. The germline V gene encodes CDR1 DFQATT and CDR2 SNEGSKA (reference sequence). The CDR3 reads CSRSASDYGYTF. In DNA form, the CDR3 reads TGCAGTCGTTCGGCAAGCGACTATGGCTACACCTTC.

The table lists this clonotype with many counts. The chain carries TRBV6-1 and TRBJ2-2; TRBD2 matches 7 bases. V gave up 8 bases and J gave up 3 bases; unmatched junction bases: 6. Germline-derived CDR1 and CDR2 are MNHNS and SASEGT. The CDR3 sequence is 14 residues long. CDR3 residues: CASQTSPDTGELFF. The CDR3 nucleotides read TGTGCCAGCCAGACTAGCCCTGACACCGGGGAGCTGTTTTTT.

The chain links TRBV2 to TRBJ1-1; 10 nucleotides line up with TRBD1. Per the germline V gene, CDR1 is SNHLY and CDR2 is FYNNEI. The CDR3 is 13 residues long. With 11 bases clipped from V and 6 bases from J, the junction kept 9 bases outside the gene matches. The CDR3 spells CAPGQGSSAEAFF. The CDR3, as DNA: TGTGCCCCGGGACAGGGGTCTTCCGCTGAAGCTTTCTTT.

This clonotype was counted at least ten times. J is TRBJ2-5 and V is TRBV11-2, with TRBD1 matching over 11 bases. Looked up from germline, CDR1 is SGHAT and CDR2 is FQNNGV. The ends lost 5 bases at V and 0 bases at J; junction bases unmatched: 5. The CDR3 length is 16 residues. DNA of the CDR3: TGTGCCAGCAGCGCCGGACAGGGGGCTCACCAAGAGACCCAGTACTTC. Translated: CASSAGQGAHQETQYF.

The chain uses TRBV11-2 and TRBJ2-3; no firm D call. This CDR3 has 14 residues. The V end lost 1 base, the J end lost 2 bases, and 7 bases lay between the germline ends. The germline gives CDR1 SGHAT, CDR2 FQNNGV. As DNA, the CDR3 is TGTGCCAGCAGCTTAGCCCTGAACACAGATACGCAGTATTTT. It specifies CASSLALNTDTQYF.

In its sample, this clonotype was seen many times. The chain couples TRBV20-1 to TRBJ1-5, with TRBD1 identical over 8 bases. J was trimmed by 6 bases and V by 6 bases; bases with no gene match: 4. The CDR3 length is 12 residues. Germline assignment: CDR1 DFQATT and CDR2 SNEGSKA (reference sequence). CDR3 sequence: CSASQGAQPQHF. The CDR3 DNA follows: TGCAGTGCATCGCAGGGGGCTCAGCCCCAGCATTTT.

This clonotype was seen a few times. For the CDR3, the DNA is TGTGCCAGCAGCGCCTACGACAGGGAAGAGACCCAGTACTTC. Protein sequence: CASSAYDREETQYF. The rearrangement uses TRBV9 and TRBJ2-5; 7 nucleotides agree with TRBD1. The CDR3 length is 14 residues. Germline CDR1 is SGDLS and CDR2 is YYNGEE. Unmatched junction bases numbered 5, after V lost 3 bases and J lost 3 bases.

In this sample, this clonotype turned up many times. The chain has TRBV10-2 and TRBJ2-2; no clear D gene. CDR3 length equals 15 residues. Germline loops: CDR1 WSHSY, CDR2 SAAADI. The V end lost 3 bases, the J end lost 7 bases, and 15 bases lay between the germline ends. The CDR3: CASSDIKRVGGELFF. Written as DNA, the CDR3 is TGCGCCAGCAGTGATATAAAGAGAGTAGGCGGGGAGCTGTTTTTT.

V and J are TRBV28 and TRBJ2-7, with 8 bases aligning to TRBD2. The CDR3 has 14 residues. V lost 11 bases and J lost 2; bases outside the gene matches: 11. CDR1 and CDR2 (germline): MDHEN, SYDVKM. The CDR3 nucleotides read TGTGCCGCCACCCCGGGGGGGGACCCCTACGAGCAGTACTTC. Translated, it gives CAATPGGDPYEQYF.

There are a few counts of this clonotype. The chain uses TRBV15 and TRBJ2-7; 7 nucleotides line up with TRBD2. The junction had 8 bases not matched to a gene; V was cut back by 3 bases and J by 12 bases. CDR1 and CDR2 from the germline V gene are LNHNV and YYDKDF (reference sequence). The CDR3 is 12 amino acids. The CDR3 sequence is CATSRARGERYF. CDR3 bases: TGTGCCACCAGCAGGGCCCGGGGGGAAAGGTACTTC. Drawing the rest from reference TRBV15 and TRBJ2-7, the complete variable domain is DAMVIQNPRYQVTQFGKPVTLSCSQTLNHNVMYWYQQKSSQAPKLLFHYYDKDFNNEADTPDNFQSRRPNTSFCFLDIRSPGLGDTAMYLCATSRARGERYFGPGTRLTVT.

The sample holds a few counts of this clonotype. This rearrangement joins TRBV7-2 to TRBJ2-1; D unclear. The V gene's germline CDR1 is SGHTA and CDR2 FQGNSA. The CDR3 has 15 residues. The ends were cut back, 2 bases at V and 5 bases at J, with 13 bases in the middle. The CDR3 is CASSLIGRSHNEQFF. DNA of the CDR3: TGTGCCAGCAGCTTAATCGGGCGGAGTCACAATGAGCAGTTCTTC.

The chain is built from TRBV9 and TRBJ2-3; D is unresolved. CDR3 length: 16 amino acids. Germline loops: CDR1 SGDLS, CDR2 YYNGEE. Trimming removed 0 bases at V and 1 base at J, with 12 bases between. For the CDR3, the DNA is TGTGCCAGCAGCGTAGAGGCCTTCCCGCGCACAGATACGCAGTATTTT. This sequence encodes CASSVEAFPRTDTQYF.

The gene calls are TRBV29-1 and TRBJ2-1; 10 nucleotides line up with TRBD2. The germline gives CDR1 SQVTM, CDR2 ANQGSEA. The junction had 14 bases not matched to a gene; V was cut back by 7 bases and J by 8 bases. The CDR3 spans 15 residues. CDR3 nucleotide sequence: TGCAGCGGAACCCCCCTAGCGGGAGTATACGATGAGCAGTTCTTC. It encodes CSGTPLAGVYDEQFF.

This clonotype turned up a few times. The genes are TRBV6-6 and TRBJ1-2, with D possibly matching TRBD1 (5 bases). V was clipped by 8 bases and J by 6 bases, with 16 bases between them. CDR1 is MNHNY, CDR2 SVGAGI, per germline (reference sequence). The CDR3 is 13 amino acids. Here the CDR3 DNA reads TGTGCCAGCCTACTGGGGGGAGATAATGGCTACACCTTC. It is translated as CASLLGGDNGYTF.

This CDR3 is CSASGAHSGANVLTF. CDR3 nucleotides: TGCAGTGCTTCGGGAGCGCACTCTGGGGCCAACGTCCTGACTTTC. The chain has TRBV20-1 and TRBJ2-6, with D tentatively TRBD2 (6 bases). V was pared by 5 bases and J by 0 bases, with 11 bases between. The CDR3 totals 15 residues. The germline CDR1 and CDR2 sequences are DFQATT and SNEGSKA (reference sequence).